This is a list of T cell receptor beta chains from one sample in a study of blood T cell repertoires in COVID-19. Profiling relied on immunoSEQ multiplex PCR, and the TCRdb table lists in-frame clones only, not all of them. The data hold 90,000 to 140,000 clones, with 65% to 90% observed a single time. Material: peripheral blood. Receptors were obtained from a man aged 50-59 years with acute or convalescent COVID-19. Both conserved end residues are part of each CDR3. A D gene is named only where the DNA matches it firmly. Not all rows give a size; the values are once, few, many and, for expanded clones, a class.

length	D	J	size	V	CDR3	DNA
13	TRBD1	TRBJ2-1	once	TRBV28	CSYGTANYNEQFF	TGCTCCTACGGGACAGCAAACTACAATGAGCAGTTCTTC
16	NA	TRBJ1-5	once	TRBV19	CASSHRTVKFDGPQHF	TGTGCCAGTAGTCACAGGACAGTCAAATTTGATGGGCCCCAGCATTTT
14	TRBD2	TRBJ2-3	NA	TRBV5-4	CASSHSGRADTQYF	TGTGCCAGCAGCCATAGCGGGAGGGCAGATACGCAGTATTTT
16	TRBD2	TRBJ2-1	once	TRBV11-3	CASSLPSGRANNEQFF	TGTGCCAGCAGCTTACCTAGCGGGAGGGCCAACAATGAGCAGTTCTTC
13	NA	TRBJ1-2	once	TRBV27	CASRPGGTYGYTF	TGTGCCAGCCGTCCGGGGGGCACCTATGGCTACACCTTC
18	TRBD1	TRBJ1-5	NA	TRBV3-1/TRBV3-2	CASSQRGGGDYSNQPQHF	TGTGCCAGCAGCCAAAGAGGAGGGGGCGATTATAGCAATCAGCCCCAGCATTTT
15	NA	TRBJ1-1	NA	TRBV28	CASDPNEGRTTEAFF	TGTGCCAGCGACCCGAACGAGGGGAGGACCACTGAAGCTTTCTTT
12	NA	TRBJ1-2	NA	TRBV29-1	CSVEQGIYGYTF	TGCAGCGTCGAACAGGGAATCTATGGCTACACCTTC
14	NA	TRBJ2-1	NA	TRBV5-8	CASSFGRGYNEQFF	TGTGCCAGCAGCTTTGGGCGAGGGTATAATGAGCAGTTCTTC
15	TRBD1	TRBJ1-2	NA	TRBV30	CAWSVPHRGVDGYTF	TGTGCCTGGAGTGTACCCCACAGGGGGGTAGATGGCTACACCTTC
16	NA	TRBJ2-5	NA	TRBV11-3	CASSLVGSGPQGTQYF	TGTGCCAGCAGCTTAGTGGGTAGCGGGCCACAGGGGACCCAGTACTTC
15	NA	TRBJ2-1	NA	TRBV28	CASSPPGQNYNEQFF	TGTGCCAGCAGCCCCCCGGGACAAAACTACAATGAGCAGTTCTTC
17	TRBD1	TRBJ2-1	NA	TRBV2	CASSEAGQSGFYNEQFF	TGTGCCAGCAGTGAAGCGGGACAGTCCGGGTTTTACAATGAGCAGTTCTTC
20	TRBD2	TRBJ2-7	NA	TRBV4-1	CASSPPGPGLAGSSSYEQYF	TGCGCCAGCAGCCCTCCGGGCCCGGGACTAGCGGGATCCAGCTCCTACGAGCAGTACTTC
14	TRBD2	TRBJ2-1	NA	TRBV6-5	CASSSRGLAGEQFF	TGTGCCAGCAGTTCCCGGGGACTAGCGGGGGAGCAGTTCTTC
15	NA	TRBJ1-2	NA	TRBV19	CASSRKGVQSYGYTF	TGTGCCAGTAGTAGGAAAGGGGTCCAGAGCTATGGCTACACCTTC
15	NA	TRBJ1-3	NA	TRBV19	CASSIQAGPGNTIYF	TGTGCCAGTAGTATCCAGGCAGGGCCGGGAAACACCATATATTTT
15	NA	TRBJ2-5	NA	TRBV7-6	CASSFRVRPQETQYF	TGTGCCAGCAGTTTCAGGGTCAGGCCCCAAGAGACCCAGTACTTC
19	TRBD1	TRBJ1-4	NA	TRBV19	CASSIFWTGTDATNEKLFF	TGTGCCAGTAGTATTTTTTGGACAGGGACAGATGCAACTAATGAAAAACTGTTTTTT
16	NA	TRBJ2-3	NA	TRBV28	CASSSPPSESVGTQYF	TGTGCCAGCAGTTCACCCCCTTCCGAAAGTGTGGGCACGCAGTATTTT
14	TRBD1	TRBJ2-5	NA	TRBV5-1	CASSSGQGVETQYF	TGCGCCAGCAGCTCCGGACAGGGGGTTGAGACCCAGTACTTC
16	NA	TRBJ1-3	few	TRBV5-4	CASSPGGGRSGNTIYF	TGTGCCAGCAGCCCCGGCGGTGGCCGCTCTGGAAACACCATATATTTT
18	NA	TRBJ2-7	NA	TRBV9	CASSVGRGGGAFQNEQYF	TGTGCCAGCAGCGTCGGCCGCGGAGGGGGCGCATTTCAGAACGAGCAGTACTTC
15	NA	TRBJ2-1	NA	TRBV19	CASSIDHSDYNEQFF	TGTGCCAGTAGTATAGACCACTCCGACTACAATGAGCAGTTCTTC
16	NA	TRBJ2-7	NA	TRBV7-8	CASSLRYSGSSYEQYF	TGTGCCAGCAGCTTACGATATAGTGGGAGCAGCTACGAGCAGTACTTC
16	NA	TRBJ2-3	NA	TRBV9	CASSVSAGASTDTQYF	TGTGCCAGCAGCGTTTCGGCGGGGGCTAGCACAGATACGCAGTATTTT
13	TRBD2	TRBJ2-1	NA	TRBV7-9	CASRSAGGNEQFF	TGTGCCAGCAGGAGCGCGGGGGGCAATGAGCAGTTCTTC
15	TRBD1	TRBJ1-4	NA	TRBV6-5	CASSSAQGAGEKLFF	TGTGCCAGCAGTTCCGCACAGGGGGCGGGTGAAAAACTGTTTTTT
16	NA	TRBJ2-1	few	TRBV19	CASSMGRVGTYNEQFF	TGTGCCAGTAGTATGGGGCGGGTGGGGACTTACAATGAGCAGTTCTTC
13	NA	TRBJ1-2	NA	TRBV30	CAWRGARGYGYTF	TGTGCCTGGAGGGGTGCACGGGGCTATGGCTACACCTTC
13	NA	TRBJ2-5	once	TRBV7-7	CASSAYRAETQYF	TGTGCTAGCAGCGCATACAGGGCAGAGACCCAGTACTTC
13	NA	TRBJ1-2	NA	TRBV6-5	CASSPEENYGYTF	TGTGCCAGCAGTCCGGAGGAGAACTATGGCTACACCTTC
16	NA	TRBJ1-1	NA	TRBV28	CATGGGGARSNTEAFF	TGTGCCACCGGCGGGGGGGGAGCCAGGAGCAACACTGAAGCTTTCTTT
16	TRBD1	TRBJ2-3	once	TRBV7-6	CASSLASGTGPDTQYF	TGTGCCAGCAGCTTGGCATCCGGGACAGGTCCAGATACGCAGTATTTT
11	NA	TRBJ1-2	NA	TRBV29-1	CSVGEPYGYTF	TGCAGCGTTGGGGAGCCCTATGGCTACACCTTC
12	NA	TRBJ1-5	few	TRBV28	CASTRRNQPQHF	TGTGCCAGCACCCGGAGGAATCAGCCCCAGCATTTT
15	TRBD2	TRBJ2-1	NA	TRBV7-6	CASSSLAGLANEQFF	TGTGCCAGCAGCTCCTTAGCGGGCCTTGCCAATGAGCAGTTCTTC
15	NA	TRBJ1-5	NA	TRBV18	CASSPVQDTNQPQHF	TGTGCCAGCTCACCAGTCCAGGACACCAATCAGCCCCAGCATTTT
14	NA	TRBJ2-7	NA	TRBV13	CASSLGHPSYEQYF	TGTGCCAGCAGCTTAGGACACCCCTCCTACGAGCAGTACTTC
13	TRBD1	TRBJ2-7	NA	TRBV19	CASSRQGAYEQYF	TGTGCCAGTAGCAGACAGGGGGCCTACGAGCAGTACTTC
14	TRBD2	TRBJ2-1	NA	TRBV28	CASSGLAGGKSRFF	TGTGCCAGCAGTGGACTAGCGGGAGGGAAGAGTCGGTTCTTC
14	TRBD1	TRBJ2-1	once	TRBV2	CASSQMGQGNEQFF	TGTGCCAGCAGTCAAATGGGACAGGGTAATGAGCAGTTCTTC
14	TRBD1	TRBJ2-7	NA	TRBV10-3	CAISEDRGAGEQYF	TGTGCCATCAGTGAAGACAGGGGCGCCGGCGAGCAGTACTTC